The next 32 T cell receptor beta chains were all read from a single sample in a study of PD-1 blockade in mismatch repair-deficient tumors. The data were produced by immunoSEQ multiplex PCR, yet TCRdb's version contains in-frame clones alone and is incomplete. Counted here are 56,000 or so clones, 81% occurring once; the ten biggest clones make up roughly 8.8%. This material consisted of peripheral blood, taken 20 weeks after starting pembrolizumab. These receptors were taken from an adult with mismatch repair-deficient cancer.

J is TRBJ1-5 and V is TRBV5-1; D not certain. CDR1 SGHRS and CDR2 YFSETQ come from the germline V gene. This CDR3 spans 14 amino acids. V lost 4 bases, J lost 7 bases, and 15 bases lay in between. The CDR3 reads CASSKSGVGQPQHF. In DNA, the CDR3 is TGCGCCAGCAGCAAATCCGGGGTGGGGCAGCCCCAGCATTTT. Filled out from reference TRBV5-1 and TRBJ1-5, the complete variable domain reads KAGVTQTPRYLIKTRGQQVTLSCSPISGHRSVSWYQQTPGQGLQFLFEYFSETQRNKGNFPGRFSGRQFSNSRSEMNVSTLELGDSALYLCASSKSGVGQPQHFGDGTRLSIL.

The genes are TRBV19 and TRBJ2-7; unclear D gene. The germline gives CDR1 LNHDA, CDR2 SQIVND (reference sequence). Trimming stripped 2 bases from V and 3 bases from J, with 8 bases between. The CDR3 is 13 residues long. CDR3 in amino acids: CASSIKANYEQYF. The CDR3 nucleotides read TGTGCCAGTAGTATAAAGGCCAACTACGAGCAGTACTTC. The full variable domain, rest sourced from reference TRBV19 and TRBJ2-7, is DGGITQSPKYLFRKEGQNVTLSCEQNLNHDAMYWYRQDPGQGLRLIYYSQIVNDFQKGDIAEGYSVSREKKESFPLTVTSAQKNPTAFYLCASSIKANYEQYFGPGTRLTVT.

V is TRBV29-1 and J is TRBJ2-7, with D unresolved. V dropped 5 bases and J dropped 4 bases, with 12 bases sitting between them. CDR3 length: 12 residues. Germline values: CDR1 SQVTM, CDR2 ANQGSEA. CDR3 residues: CSVRKGQYEQYF. The CDR3 bases are TGCAGCGTTCGTAAGGGTCAATACGAGCAGTACTTC.

The V gene is TRBV6-5, the J gene TRBJ2-7; possible D gene TRBD1, 6 bases. This CDR3 has 12 amino acids. Trimming shortened V by 7 bases and J by 6 bases, and 13 bases separated the two germline ends. CDR1 is MNHEY, CDR2 SVGAGI, per germline. CDR3 in DNA: TGTGCCAGCAACACAGGGCCGGGCGAGCAGTACTTC. As protein: CASNTGPGEQYF.

This clone was observed a handful of times. This chain links TRBV19 with TRBJ1-2; D gene ambiguous. The CDR3 sequence is 15 residues long. V lost 5 bases, J lost 6 bases, and 19 bases lay in between. Germline V gene sequence: CDR1 LNHDA, CDR2 SQIVND (reference sequence). CDR3 protein: CASSVHKTVVDGYTF. The CDR3, as DNA: TGTGCCAGTAGTGTCCATAAAACGGTGGTCGATGGCTACACCTTC.

V and J are TRBV5-1 and TRBJ2-4; 7 nucleotides match TRBD1. CDR1 is SGHRS and CDR2 is YFSETQ in the germline V gene. After removal of 4 bases from V and 6 bases from J, the junction contained 16 bases not matched to a gene. The CDR3 runs 17 residues. In DNA form, the CDR3 reads TGCGCCAGCAGCCGAGGGGGCCCCGAGGGTAGGGCAAACATTCAGTACTTC. It is translated as CASSRGGPEGRANIQYF.

This clone was counted only a few times. The chain is built from TRBV28 and TRBJ1-4; the match to TRBD1 covers 9 bases. With V trimmed by 3 bases and J by 4 bases, 6 bases remained unmatched. The CDR3 is 16 residues long. Germline V gene data show CDR1 as MDHEN and CDR2 as SYDVKM. Written as DNA, the CDR3 is TGTGCCAGCAGTTTGATGACAGGGGGTGATAATGAAAAACTGTTTTTT. It yields the protein CASSLMTGGDNEKLFF.

The chain joins TRBV7-9 to TRBJ2-2; D gene unclear. V dropped 1 base and J dropped 4 bases, with 10 bases sitting between them. There are 15 residues in the CDR3. Germline V gives CDR1 SEHNR, CDR2 FQNEAQ (reference sequence). The CDR3 nucleotides read TGTGCCAGCAGCTTAGATAAGGGCAGCACCGGGGAGCTGTTTTTT. It translates to CASSLDKGSTGELFF.

This clone showed up just once. The chain couples TRBV21-1 to TRBJ2-1; the tabulated D call, TRBD2, remains unverified against the DNA. TRBV21-1 counts as a pseudogene. This CDR3 is 12 amino acids long. DNA for the CDR3: TGTGCCAGCAGCAAAGGCGGCCATGAGCAGTTCTTC. This sequence encodes CASSKGGHEQFF.

V is TRBV27 and J is TRBJ2-1, with D possibly TRBD2 on 5 matching bases. The CDR3 has 18 residues. The germline V gene encodes CDR1 MNHEY and CDR2 SMNVEV (reference sequence). Trimming cost V 6 bases and J 0 bases, with 21 bases left between them. The DNA of the CDR3 is TGTGCCAGCAGGAGATTAGACACTAGGTTGAGCTCCTACAATGAGCAGTTCTTC. This sequence encodes CASRRLDTRLSSYNEQFF.

This chain joins TRBV10-2 and TRBJ1-1; 7 nucleotides match TRBD1. J was trimmed by 2 bases and V by 6 bases; bases with no gene match: 3. The CDR3 spans 13 residues. Germline V gene lookup returns CDR1 WSHSY and CDR2 SAAADI. CDR3 residues: CASRDRKNTEAFF. The CDR3 region has the DNA TGCGCCAGCAGGGACAGGAAAAACACTGAAGCTTTCTTT.

The J gene is TRBJ2-1, the V gene TRBV27, with D maybe TRBD2 (6 bases). There are 14 residues in the CDR3. Trimming took off 5 bases at V and 7 bases at J, with 15 bases between the two ends. Per germline, CDR1 MNHEY and CDR2 SMNVEV (reference sequence). The CDR3 loop is CASSPPPLANEQFF. In DNA, the CDR3 is TGTGCCAGCAGTCCCCCTCCCCTAGCGAATGAGCAGTTCTTC.

CDR3 sequence reads: CASSRTGDARQPQHF. CDR3 nucleotides: TGTGCCAGCAGTCGGACAGGGGACGCGCGGCAGCCCCAGCATTTT. The chain uses TRBV2 and TRBJ1-5, with 9 bases matching TRBD1. From germline, CDR1 is SNHLY and CDR2 FYNNEI. V lost 5 bases to trimming and J lost 7 bases; unmatched junction nucleotides: 9. The CDR3 is 15 residues long.

The CDR3 DNA sequence: TGTGCCAGCAGCTTAGATCGGGGAGGGAGGGTTGGCAATGAGCAGTTCTTC. It yields the protein CASSLDRGGRVGNEQFF. The V call is TRBV11-3, the J call TRBJ2-1; 7 nucleotides align to TRBD2. After removal of 0 bases from V and 6 bases from J, the junction contained 11 bases not matched to a gene. CDR1 and CDR2 from the germline V gene are SGHNT and YENEEA. This CDR3 contains 17 residues.

The chain couples TRBV27 to TRBJ2-3; 9 nucleotides line up with TRBD1. The CDR3 has 17 residues. Germline V lookup: CDR1 MNHEY, CDR2 SMNVEV (reference sequence). V lost 3 bases, J lost 6 bases, and 13 bases stayed unmatched. CDR3 in DNA: TGTGCCAGCAGTTTTGTAGGCGGGGACAGGGTTTCGGATACGCAGTATTTT. Protein product: CASSFVGGDRVSDTQYF.

This clone has a single count. The gene calls are TRBV7-8 and TRBJ1-1, with TRBD1 identical over 9 bases. With V trimmed by 5 bases and J by 3 bases, 7 bases remained unmatched. Per the germline V gene, CDR1 is SGHVS and CDR2 is FQNEAQ. This CDR3 has 15 residues. The CDR3 region has the DNA TGTGCCAGCAGCCCCTTAGACAGGGGGGACACTGAAGCTTTCTTT. Encoded protein: CASSPLDRGDTEAFF.

This clone has just a few counts. V and J are TRBV9 and TRBJ1-3; unclear D gene. The CDR3 sequence is 14 residues long. The germline V and J ends were trimmed by 4 bases and 0 bases, with 8 bases remaining between them. Germline V lookup: CDR1 SGDLS, CDR2 YYNGEE. CDR3 protein: CASSIKYSGNTIYF. The DNA for the CDR3 is TGTGCCAGCAGCATCAAATACTCTGGAAACACCATATATTTT.

This clone was picked up one time. The rearrangement links TRBV12-2 to TRBJ2-1. TRBV12-2 is a pseudogene. This CDR3 has 18 amino acids. DNA for the CDR3: TGTGCAAGGATTCTTGGACCAATGAATGAGAGCTCCTACAATGAGCAGTTCTTC. As protein: CARILGPMNESSYNEQFF.

V is TRBV6-1 and J is TRBJ1-4; unclear D gene. V lost 6 bases and J 10 bases, leaving 12 bases between the germline ends. The CDR3 spans 12 residues. Germline CDR1 is MNHNS and CDR2 is SASEGT. The CDR3 region is CASRQTATKLFF. CDR3 bases: TGTGCCAGCAGACAGACGGCCACAAAACTGTTTTTT.

The chain uses TRBV19 and TRBJ2-7; tentative D call: TRBD2 (6 bases). The CDR3 runs 13 residues. Germline V gives CDR1 LNHDA, CDR2 SQIVND (reference sequence). With 5 bases removed from V and 3 bases from J, the gap between germline ends came to 11 bases. CDR3 coding DNA: TGTGCCAGTAGTGTGGAGGGGATCTACGAGCAGTACTTC. It yields the protein CASSVEGIYEQYF. Complete variable domain (other parts from reference TRBV19 and TRBJ2-7): DGGITQSPKYLFRKEGQNVTLSCEQNLNHDAMYWYRQDPGQGLRLIYYSQIVNDFQKGDIAEGYSVSREKKESFPLTVTSAQKNPTAFYLCASSVEGIYEQYFGPGTRLTVT.

This sequence joins TRBV20-1 and TRBJ2-1; D not resolved. CDR1 and CDR2 from the germline V gene are DFQATT and SNEGSKA (reference sequence). The CDR3 consists of 11 residues. Between the trimmed V and J ends, which lost 4 bases and 7 bases, there was a span of 8 bases. Here the CDR3 DNA reads TGCAGTGCTATCTCGGCGAATGAGCAGTTCTTC. This encodes CSAISANEQFF.

The J gene is TRBJ2-1, the V gene TRBV13, with D hard to call. The CDR3 loop spans 14 amino acids. Trimming removed 6 bases at V and 7 bases at J, with 16 bases between. CDR1 and CDR2 from the germline V gene are PRHDT and FYEKMQ (reference sequence). Here the CDR3 reads CASSNEAGDNEQFF. The CDR3 DNA reads as TGTGCCAGCAGTAATGAGGCAGGTGATAATGAGCAGTTCTTC.

This clone occurred a few times. This chain connects TRBV13 to TRBJ2-4, with TRBD1 matching over 10 bases. From germline, CDR1 is PRHDT and CDR2 FYEKMQ (reference sequence). The CDR3 consists of 19 residues. Germline trimming cut 5 bases from V and 12 bases from J; bases unmatched to any gene: 25. CDR3 sequence (DNA): TGTGCCAGCAGCCCTTACGGCGGCCGGGGACAGGGGCACAGAGATAGTCAGTACTTC. This sequence encodes CASSPYGGRGQGHRDSQYF.

Only a few counts were recorded for this clone. The V call is TRBV19, the J call TRBJ2-3, with D perhaps matching TRBD2 (6 bases). Germline CDR1 is LNHDA and CDR2 is SQIVND (reference sequence). The CDR3 extends over 15 amino acids. The V end lost 5 bases, the J end lost 0 bases, and 12 bases lay between the germline ends. CDR3 coding DNA: TGTGCCAGTAGTCCCGACCGGGGGAGCACAGATACGCAGTATTTT. It specifies CASSPDRGSTDTQYF.

This rearrangement joins TRBV29-1 to TRBJ2-3; TRBD1 matches 8 bases. The ends lost 8 bases at V and 3 bases at J; junction bases unmatched: 4. The CDR3 runs 12 residues. The V gene's germline CDR1 is SQVTM and CDR2 ANQGSEA. For the CDR3, the DNA is TGCAGCTCACGGACAGGGACAGATACGCAGTATTTT. Protein: CSSRTGTDTQYF.

Only a few counts were recorded for this clone. V is TRBV5-6 and J is TRBJ1-5; D gene ambiguous. Trimming left V 2 bases short and J 6 bases short, with 6 bases between. Germline V lookup: CDR1 SGHDT, CDR2 YYEEEE. This CDR3 spans 12 amino acids. The CDR3: CASSFLGQPQHF. CDR3 DNA sequence: TGTGCCAGCAGCTTCCTGGGTCAGCCCCAGCATTTT.

This clone came up once. The rearrangement joins TRBV6-6 to TRBJ1-2; D is undetermined. The length of the CDR3 is 13 residues. CDR1 and CDR2 from the germline V gene are MNHNY and SVGAGI (reference sequence). Trimming left V 6 bases short and J 0 bases short, with 8 bases between. CDR3 DNA sequence: TGTGCCAGCAGGTCCACAGCTAACTATGGCTACACCTTC. This sequence encodes CASRSTANYGYTF.

The rearrangement links TRBV6-1 to TRBJ2-5; D gene ambiguous. The J call could be wrong; TRBJ2-7 is a better fit for the DNA end. The CDR3 is 12 amino acids. CDR1 is MNHNS, CDR2 SASEGT, per germline. CDR3 sequence (DNA): TGTGCCAGCAGTCAGCTAACCTACGAGCAGTACTTC. It codes for CASSQLTYEQYF.

The chain joins TRBV6-4 to TRBJ2-3; TRBD1 matches 11 bases. The V gene end was trimmed by 6 bases and the J gene end by 0 bases; junction bases not matched to a gene: 5. The CDR3 is 16 residues long. Per the germline V gene, CDR1 is MRHNA and CDR2 is SNTAGT. CDR3 sequence: CASRGQGAGSTDTQYF. As DNA, the CDR3 is TGTGCCAGCAGAGGACAGGGGGCGGGCAGCACAGATACGCAGTATTTT.

The chain employs TRBV29-1 and TRBJ2-2; 12 bases line up with TRBD1. CDR3 size: 15 residues. Germline loops: CDR1 SQVTM, CDR2 ANQGSEA. With V trimmed by 6 bases and J by 5 bases, 7 bases remained unmatched. The CDR3 DNA is TGCAGCGTCCGGGACAGGGGGCTTGGGACCGGGGAGCTGTTTTTT. Encoded protein: CSVRDRGLGTGELFF.

This sequence joins TRBV11-3 and TRBJ2-2; 9 positions agree with TRBD2. V was pared by 3 bases and J by 3 bases, with 2 bases of the junction left unmatched. CDR1 is SGHNT, CDR2 YENEEA, per germline. The CDR3 runs 15 residues. CDR3 bases: TGTGCCAGCAGCTTTGGACTAGCGCACACCGGGGAGCTGTTTTTT. Translating it yields CASSFGLAHTGELFF.

This sequence joins TRBV2 and TRBJ2-5; no clear D gene. Germline V gene sequence: CDR1 SNHLY, CDR2 FYNNEI. The CDR3 is made up of 15 amino acids. With 3 bases removed from V and 2 bases from J, the gap between germline ends came to 13 bases. The CDR3 region has the DNA TGTGCCAGCAGTGAGTACGCAGCCATACAAGAGACCCAGTACTTC. It is translated as CASSEYAAIQETQYF.